Presented here are 17 T cell receptor beta chains from one specimen sequenced in a study of T cell responses to AZD1222 COVID-19 vaccine. TCRdb keeps only in-frame clones here, not all; method: immunoSEQ multiplex PCR. The sample lists about 120,000 clones, roughly 89% occurring once. Material: peripheral blood, obtained on day 0 of AZD1222 vaccination. Receptors were obtained from an adult in good health.

The rearrangement uses TRBV6-5 and TRBJ2-2, with TRBD2 identical over 8 bases. The CDR3 runs 15 residues. V shed 7 bases and J 2 bases; nucleotides not matched to a gene: 6. Germline-derived CDR1 and CDR2 are MNHEY and SVGAGI. CDR3 coding DNA: TGTGCCAGCACCCCCACTAGCGGAAACACCGGGGAGCTGTTTTTT. Translating it yields CASTPTSGNTGELFF.

V usage is TRBV27 and J usage is TRBJ2-5; no definite D call. The CDR3 runs to 13 residues. CDR1 and CDR2 from the germline V gene are MNHEY and SMNVEV (reference sequence). Trimming stripped 3 bases from V and 7 bases from J, with 12 bases between. The chain's CDR3 is CASSLGLKSTQYF. CDR3 coding DNA: TGTGCCAGCAGTTTGGGCTTGAAGTCGACCCAGTACTTC.

This chain uses TRBV6-4 with TRBJ2-2; the match to TRBD2 covers 8 bases. The CDR3 is 15 residues long. The V and J ends lost 5 bases and 6 bases, in that order; junction bases with no gene match: 8. Germline lookup yields CDR1 MRHNA and CDR2 SNTAGT. This chain's CDR3 is CASSFSGRLAGELFF. CDR3 in DNA: TGTGCCAGCAGTTTCAGCGGGAGACTAGCCGGGGAGCTGTTTTTT.

This clone was detected only once. The chain has TRBV3-1 (or the pseudogene TRBV3-2) and TRBJ2-4; D ambiguous. The V gene lost 4 bases and the J gene lost 7 bases, with 5 bases spanning the gap. From germline, CDR1 is LGHDT and CDR2 YNNKEL (reference sequence). CDR3 length: 11 amino acids. The chain's CDR3 is CASSLLNIQYF. As DNA, the CDR3 is TGTGCCAGCAGCCTCCTGAACATTCAGTACTTC.

CDR3 DNA sequence: TGCGCCAGCAGCTCGGGGCCAAGTGGCATTGAAGCTTTCTTT. Its translation is CASSSGPSGIEAFF. This chain connects TRBV5-1 to TRBJ1-1; possibly TRBD1 for D (5 bases). From germline, CDR1 is SGHRS and CDR2 YFSETQ. The germline V and J ends were trimmed by 3 bases and 7 bases, with 16 bases remaining between them. This CDR3 is built from 14 residues.

The J gene is TRBJ1-1, the V gene TRBV5-1, with D hard to call. With 2 bases removed from V and 0 bases from J, the gap between germline ends came to 14 bases. This CDR3 spans 16 amino acids. In germline, CDR1 is SGHRS, CDR2 YFSETQ. The CDR3: CASSLSYPMMNTEAFF. The CDR3 coding sequence is TGCGCCAGCAGCTTATCTTATCCTATGATGAACACTGAAGCTTTCTTT.

The rearrangement joins TRBV7-9 to TRBJ2-3; 9 bases map to TRBD1. This CDR3 region has 15 residues. CDR1 is SEHNR, CDR2 FQNEAQ, per germline (reference sequence). Losses at the gene ends were 4 bases for V and 2 bases for J; bases not matched to a gene: 4. The CDR3 nucleotides are TGTGCCAGCAGCTCATGGACAGGGGCCACAGATACGCAGTATTTT. It is translated as CASSSWTGATDTQYF.

This rearrangement joins TRBV27 to TRBJ2-1; TRBD2 is a possible D gene (5 bases). V was trimmed by 0 bases and J by 6 bases, leaving 18 bases between them. Looked up from germline, CDR1 is MNHEY and CDR2 is SMNVEV (reference sequence). This CDR3 is 17 amino acids long. The CDR3 bases are TGTGCCAGCAGTTTATCGCTGCTAGCTGGTGGGGTCAATGAGCAGTTCTTC. It specifies CASSLSLLAGGVNEQFF.

The V call is TRBV7-9, the J call TRBJ2-3; TRBD2 matches at 12 bases. This CDR3 comprises 19 residues. Trimming cost V 3 bases and J 2 bases; bases outside gene matches: 12. From germline, CDR1 is SEHNR and CDR2 FQNEAQ (reference sequence). As DNA, the CDR3 is TGTGCCAGCAGCTTCTCCTTTAGGACTAGCGGGACTATCACAGATACGCAGTATTTT. Its translation is CASSFSFRTSGTITDTQYF.

J is TRBJ2-5 and V is TRBV7-2; D remains unclear. Between the trimmed V and J ends, which lost 0 bases and 1 base, there was a span of 9 bases. Germline CDR1 reads SGHTA; CDR2 reads FQGNSA. The CDR3 covers 15 residues. This CDR3 is CASSLAVDAQETQYF. The DNA of the CDR3 is TGTGCCAGCAGCTTAGCGGTGGACGCCCAAGAGACCCAGTACTTC.

The V call is TRBV11-3, the J call TRBJ1-3; D may be TRBD1 (5 bases). Trimming removed 4 bases from V and 1 base from J, with 11 bases in between. Germline V gives CDR1 SGHNT, CDR2 YENEEA. The CDR3 spans 15 residues. The DNA of the CDR3 is TGTGCCAGCAGCTACTCGACAGATTCTGGAAACACCATATATTTT. It encodes CASSYSTDSGNTIYF.

The CDR3 DNA reads TGCGCCAGCAGATCCGGGACGGGTCATGAAAAACTGTTTTTT. Its translation is CASRSGTGHEKLFF. This rearrangement joins TRBV5-1 to TRBJ1-4; D may be TRBD1 (5 bases). V lost 5 bases, J lost 6 bases, and 14 bases lay in between. Germline CDR1 is SGHRS and CDR2 is YFSETQ. This CDR3 contains 14 residues.

V usage is TRBV5-1 and J usage is TRBJ2-5; D unclear. From germline, CDR1 is SGHRS and CDR2 YFSETQ. The CDR3 is 12 residues long. Deletions cut 5 bases from V and 5 bases from J, with 10 bases between. The CDR3 loop reads CASSWPAETQYF. CDR3 bases: TGCGCCAGCAGTTGGCCCGCGGAGACCCAGTACTTC. Together with reference TRBV5-1 and TRBJ2-5, the CDR3 gives the full variable domain: KAGVTQTPRYLIKTRGQQVTLSCSPISGHRSVSWYQQTPGQGLQFLFEYFSETQRNKGNFPGRFSGRQFSNSRSEMNVSTLELGDSALYLCASSWPAETQYFGPGTRLLVL.

The rearrangement links TRBV9 to TRBJ1-6; D is uncertain. This CDR3 region has 16 residues. Germline CDR1 reads SGDLS; CDR2 reads YYNGEE. Trimming removed 4 bases at V and 7 bases at J, with 18 bases between. CDR3 sequence: CASSPIGRSLNSPLHF. CDR3 bases: TGTGCCAGCAGCCCAATCGGACGGAGTCTCAATTCACCCCTCCACTTT.

The chain joins TRBV7-9 to TRBJ1-4; D gene uncertain. V shed 5 bases and J shed 0 bases, with 13 bases lying between them. The length of the CDR3 is 16 residues. Germline CDR1 reads SEHNR; CDR2 reads FQNEAQ (reference sequence). CDR3 sequence (DNA): TGTGCCAGCAGCACCCGGACGCAAGCAACTAATGAAAAACTGTTTTTT. Translation gives CASSTRTQATNEKLFF.

The chain recombines TRBV5-1 with TRBJ1-5; D gene unclear. Germline V gene lookup returns CDR1 SGHRS and CDR2 YFSETQ. The CDR3 is 17 residues long. V lost 0 bases and J 0 bases, leaving 13 bases between the germline ends. In nucleotides, the CDR3 is TGCGCCAGCAGCTTGGCCAACAGACCCTATAGCAATCAGCCCCAGCATTTT. Protein sequence: CASSLANRPYSNQPQHF.

This CDR3 is CASSEAGGVSAFF. The CDR3 DNA sequence: TGTGCCAGCAGTGAAGCGGGGGGGGTATCGGCTTTCTTT. The chain employs TRBV6-1 and TRBJ1-1; possibly TRBD1 for D (5 bases). Trimming took off 0 bases at V and 11 bases at J, with 13 bases between the two ends. The CDR3 contains 13 residues. Per germline, CDR1 MNHNS and CDR2 SASEGT.